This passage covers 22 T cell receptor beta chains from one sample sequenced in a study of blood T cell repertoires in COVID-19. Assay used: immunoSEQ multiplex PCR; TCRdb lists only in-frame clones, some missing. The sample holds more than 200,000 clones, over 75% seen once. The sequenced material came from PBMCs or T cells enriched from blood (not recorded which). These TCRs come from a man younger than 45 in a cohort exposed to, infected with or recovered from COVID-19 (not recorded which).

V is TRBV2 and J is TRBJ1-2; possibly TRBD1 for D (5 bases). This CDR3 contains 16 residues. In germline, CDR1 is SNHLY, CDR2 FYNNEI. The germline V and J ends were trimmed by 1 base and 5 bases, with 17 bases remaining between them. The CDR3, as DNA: TGTGCCAGCAGTGAAGAGAGTTCGGTTAAGGGGTATGGCTACACCTTC. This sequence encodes CASSEESSVKGYGYTF.

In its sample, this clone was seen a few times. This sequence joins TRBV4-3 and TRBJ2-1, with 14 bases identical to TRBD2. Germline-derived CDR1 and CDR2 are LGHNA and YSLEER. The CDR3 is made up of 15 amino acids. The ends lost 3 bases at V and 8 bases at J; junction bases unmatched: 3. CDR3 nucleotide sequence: TGCGCCAGCAGCCAGGGACTAGCGGGAGAGTATGAGCAGTTCTTC. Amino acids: CASSQGLAGEYEQFF.

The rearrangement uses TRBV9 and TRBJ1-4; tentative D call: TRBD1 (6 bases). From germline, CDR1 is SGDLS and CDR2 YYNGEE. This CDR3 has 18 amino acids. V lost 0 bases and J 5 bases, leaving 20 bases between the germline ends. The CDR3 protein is CASSVGQGLGAWNEKLFF. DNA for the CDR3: TGTGCCAGCAGCGTAGGTCAGGGGTTAGGGGCTTGGAATGAAAAACTGTTTTTT.

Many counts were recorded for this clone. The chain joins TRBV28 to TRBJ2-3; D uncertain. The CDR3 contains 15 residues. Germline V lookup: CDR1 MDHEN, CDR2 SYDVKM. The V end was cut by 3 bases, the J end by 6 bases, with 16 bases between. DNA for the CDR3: TGTGCCAGCAGTTTGGTCCTGATGAGTAGCGATACGCAGTATTTT. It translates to CASSLVLMSSDTQYF.

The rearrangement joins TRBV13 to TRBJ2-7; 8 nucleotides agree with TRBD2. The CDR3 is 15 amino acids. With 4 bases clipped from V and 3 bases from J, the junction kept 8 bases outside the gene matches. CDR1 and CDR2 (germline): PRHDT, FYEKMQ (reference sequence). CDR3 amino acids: CASSSLLAGGYEQYF. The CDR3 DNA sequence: TGTGCCAGCAGCTCCCTTCTAGCGGGTGGCTACGAGCAGTACTTC.

This CDR3 reads CSVKGLGVNTEAFF. The CDR3 DNA is TGCAGCGTCAAAGGGTTAGGGGTTAACACTGAAGCTTTCTTT. The rearrangement joins TRBV29-1 to TRBJ1-1; perhaps TRBD1 as D (5 bases). The V end lost 6 bases, the J end lost 2 bases, and 16 bases lay between the germline ends. Germline values: CDR1 SQVTM, CDR2 ANQGSEA. The CDR3 is made up of 14 amino acids.

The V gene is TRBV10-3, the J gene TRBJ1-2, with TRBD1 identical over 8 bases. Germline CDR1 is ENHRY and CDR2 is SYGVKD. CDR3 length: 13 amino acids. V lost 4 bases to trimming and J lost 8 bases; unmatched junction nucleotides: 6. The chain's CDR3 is CAISATGAKGYTF. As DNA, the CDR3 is TGTGCCATCAGTGCGACAGGGGCTAAAGGCTACACCTTC.

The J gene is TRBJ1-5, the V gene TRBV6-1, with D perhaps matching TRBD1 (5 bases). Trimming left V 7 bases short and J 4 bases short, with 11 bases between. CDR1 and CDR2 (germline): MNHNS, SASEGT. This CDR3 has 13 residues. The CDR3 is CASTGFGNQPQHF. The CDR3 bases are TGTGCCAGCACAGGGTTCGGGAATCAGCCCCAGCATTTT.

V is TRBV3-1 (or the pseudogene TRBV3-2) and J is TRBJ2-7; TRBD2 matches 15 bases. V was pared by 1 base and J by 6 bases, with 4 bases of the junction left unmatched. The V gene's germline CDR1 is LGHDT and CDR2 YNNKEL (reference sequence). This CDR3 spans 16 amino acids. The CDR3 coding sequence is TGTGCCAGCAGCCAAGGGACTAGCGGGAGGGCCGGCGAGCAGTACTTC. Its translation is CASSQGTSGRAGEQYF.

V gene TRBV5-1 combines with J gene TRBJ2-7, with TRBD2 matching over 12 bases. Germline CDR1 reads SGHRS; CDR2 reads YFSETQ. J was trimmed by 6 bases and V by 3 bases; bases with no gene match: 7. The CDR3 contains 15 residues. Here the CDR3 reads CASSSRGTSGFEQYF. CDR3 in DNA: TGCGCCAGCAGCTCGCGTGGGACTAGCGGGTTCGAGCAGTACTTC.

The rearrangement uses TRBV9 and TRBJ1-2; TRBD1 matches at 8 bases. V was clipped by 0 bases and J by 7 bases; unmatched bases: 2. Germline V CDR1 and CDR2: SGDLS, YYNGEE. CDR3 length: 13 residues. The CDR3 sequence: CASSVAQGGGYTF. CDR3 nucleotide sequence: TGTGCCAGCAGCGTAGCACAGGGGGGTGGCTACACCTTC.

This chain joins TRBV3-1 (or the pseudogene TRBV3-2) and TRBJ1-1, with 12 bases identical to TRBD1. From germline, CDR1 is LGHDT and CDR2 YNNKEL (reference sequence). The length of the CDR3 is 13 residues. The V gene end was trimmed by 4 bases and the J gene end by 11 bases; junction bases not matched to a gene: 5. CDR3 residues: CASSPGQGAQAFF. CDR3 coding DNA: TGTGCCAGCAGCCCGGGACAGGGGGCGCAGGCTTTCTTT.

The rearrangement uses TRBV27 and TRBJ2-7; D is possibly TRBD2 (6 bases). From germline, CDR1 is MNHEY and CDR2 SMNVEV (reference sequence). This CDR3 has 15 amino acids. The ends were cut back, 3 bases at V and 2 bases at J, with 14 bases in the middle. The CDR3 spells CASSFGGVRAYEQYF. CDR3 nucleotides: TGTGCCAGCAGTTTCGGAGGGGTCAGGGCCTACGAGCAGTACTTC.

The CDR3 protein is CASSVGPLTGNTEAFF. DNA of the CDR3: TGTGCCAGCAGCGTAGGCCCTCTAACAGGGAACACTGAAGCTTTCTTT. V gene TRBV9 combines with J gene TRBJ1-1; TRBD1 might be the D (5 bases). Trimming stripped 0 bases from V and 1 base from J, with 13 bases between. CDR3 length: 16 amino acids. Germline V lookup: CDR1 SGDLS, CDR2 YYNGEE.

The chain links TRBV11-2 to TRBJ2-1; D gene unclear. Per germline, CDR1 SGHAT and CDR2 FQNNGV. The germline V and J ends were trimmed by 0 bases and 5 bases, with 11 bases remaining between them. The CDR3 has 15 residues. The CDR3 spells CASSLDPPGDNEQFF. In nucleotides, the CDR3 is TGTGCCAGCAGCTTAGATCCCCCAGGTGACAATGAGCAGTTCTTC.

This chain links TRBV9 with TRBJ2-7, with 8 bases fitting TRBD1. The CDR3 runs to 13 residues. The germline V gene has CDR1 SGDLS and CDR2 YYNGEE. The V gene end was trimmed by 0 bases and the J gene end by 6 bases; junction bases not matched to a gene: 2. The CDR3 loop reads CASSVGTGREQYF. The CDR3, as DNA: TGTGCCAGCAGCGTAGGGACAGGGCGCGAGCAGTACTTC.

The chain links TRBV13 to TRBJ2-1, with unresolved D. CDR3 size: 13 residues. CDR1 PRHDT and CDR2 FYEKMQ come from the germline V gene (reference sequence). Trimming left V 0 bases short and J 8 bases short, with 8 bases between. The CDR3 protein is CASSLGQRYEQFF. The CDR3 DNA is TGTGCCAGCAGCTTAGGTCAGAGGTATGAGCAGTTCTTC.

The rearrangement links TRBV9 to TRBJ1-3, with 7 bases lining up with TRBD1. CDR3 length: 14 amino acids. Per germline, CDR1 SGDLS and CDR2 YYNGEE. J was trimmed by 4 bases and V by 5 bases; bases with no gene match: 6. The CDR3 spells CASRPQGFGNTIYF. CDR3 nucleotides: TGTGCCAGCAGACCACAGGGGTTCGGAAACACCATATATTTT.

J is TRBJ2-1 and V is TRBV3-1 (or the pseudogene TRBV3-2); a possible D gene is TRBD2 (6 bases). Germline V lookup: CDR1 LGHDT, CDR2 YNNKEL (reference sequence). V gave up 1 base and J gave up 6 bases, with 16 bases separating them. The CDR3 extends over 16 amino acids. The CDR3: CASSQVGGITSNEQFF. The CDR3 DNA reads TGTGCCAGCAGCCAAGTCGGCGGGATTACCTCCAATGAGCAGTTCTTC.

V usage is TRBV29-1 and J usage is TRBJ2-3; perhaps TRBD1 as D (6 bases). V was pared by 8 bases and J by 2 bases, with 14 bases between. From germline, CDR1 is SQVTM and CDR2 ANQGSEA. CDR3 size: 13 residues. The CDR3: CSTPSGVTDTQYF. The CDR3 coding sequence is TGCAGCACCCCCTCAGGGGTCACAGATACGCAGTATTTT.

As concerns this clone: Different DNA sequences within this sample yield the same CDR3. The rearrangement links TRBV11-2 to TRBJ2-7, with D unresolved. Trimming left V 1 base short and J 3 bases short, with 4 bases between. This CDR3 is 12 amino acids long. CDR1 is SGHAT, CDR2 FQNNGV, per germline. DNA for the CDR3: TGTGCCAGCAGCTTAGCGGGCTACGAGCAGTACTTC. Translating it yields CASSLAGYEQYF.

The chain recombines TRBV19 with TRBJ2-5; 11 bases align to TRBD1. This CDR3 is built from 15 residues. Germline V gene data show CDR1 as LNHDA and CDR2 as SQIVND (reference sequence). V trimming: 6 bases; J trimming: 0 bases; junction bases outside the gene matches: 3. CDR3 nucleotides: TGTGCCAGTAGCGGACAGGGGGCTTACCAAGAGACCCAGTACTTC. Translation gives CASSGQGAYQETQYF.